This T cell receptor beta chain was recovered during a study of T cells of healthy individuals. Each CDR3 protein is one row after TCRdb ran MiXCR on the 5' RACE reads. This sample carries about 96,000 distinct CDR3 sequences, 17% of them seen once, and the ten largest clones take approximately 5.7%. This CDR3 region has 16 residues. The V segment lost 5 bases and the J segment 4 bases; nucleotides outside the gene matches: 6. CDR1 and CDR2 (germline): MDHEN, SYDVKM. This clonotype was picked up many times. This rearrangement joins TRBV28 to TRBJ2-1, with 12 nucleotides matching TRBD1. This receptor was taken from a human donor in good health. The CDR3 region is CASSVPGQGAYNEQFF. CDR3 nucleotides: TGTGCCAGCAGTGTACCGGGACAGGGGGCTTACAATGAGCAGTTCTTC.